This T cell receptor (beta chain) was retrieved from a study of T cells in localized non-small cell lung cancer. Generated by immunoSEQ multiplex PCR, the TCRdb table keeps only in-frame clones and is missing some. The data show roughly 16,000 clones, about 85% seen once. A remark on this clone: Its target is unknown.

Overall study findings and caveats: The greatest T cell clonality was found in uninvolved adjacent lung (higher than in tumor).

Trimming cost V 3 bases and J 4 bases, with 14 bases left between them. CDR3 length: 15 amino acids. Germline values: CDR1 WNHNN, CDR2 SYGVQD (reference sequence). The chain employs TRBV10-1 and TRBJ2-3; D is unresolved. The TCR originated in a male donor aged 60 or older with stage I lung adenocarcinoma. The source was peripheral blood, collected before any cancer treatment. CDR3: CASSELASKSDTQYF. CDR3 DNA: TGCGCCAGCAGTGAATTAGCTTCGAAATCAGATACGCAGTATTTT.